This record concerns one TCR beta chain sequence. This entry comes from a study of blood T cell repertoires in COVID-19. About the study: Donors in the United States, Italy and Spain gave samples during acute or convalescent COVID-19.

Assay: immunoSEQ multiplex PCR; the TCRdb copy retains only in-frame clones and omits some. In the table there are 300,000 to 450,000 clones, 70% to 85% of which are singletons. The sequenced material came from peripheral blood. The receptor's source is a human donor with acute or convalescent COVID-19. The donor label of this sample is uncertain.

CDR3: CASSLAQENTEAFF. DNA for the CDR3: TGTGCCAGCAGTTTAGCCCAGGAAAACACTGAAGCTTTCTTT. The chain links TRBV28 to TRBJ1-1; D is uncertain. Germline CDR1 MDHEN, CDR2 SYDVKM. V was shortened by 2 bases and J by 2 bases, with 9 bases between the two germline ends. This CDR3 contains 14 residues. Filled out from reference TRBV28 and TRBJ1-1, the complete variable domain reads DVKVTQSSRYLVKRTGEKVFLECVQDMDHENMFWYRQDPGLGLRLIYFSYDVKMKEKGDIPEGYSVSREKKERFSLILESASTNQTSMYLCASSLAQENTEAFFGQGTRLTVV.